The 28 T cell receptor beta chains listed next were all sequenced from one sample in a study of blood T cell repertoires in COVID-19. Sequenced by immunoSEQ multiplex PCR; TCRdb stores in-frame clones only, minus some. The data show 360,000 or so clones, roughly 84% seen once. The sample consisted of PBMCs or T cells enriched from blood (not recorded which). The receptor source for this set is a woman in her twenties or thirties who had recovered from COVID-19.

This clone was observed a few times. The rearrangement uses TRBV4-2 and TRBJ2-7; 7 positions match TRBD2. This CDR3 contains 16 residues. Germline V gene lookup returns CDR1 LGHNA and CDR2 YNFKEQ. Trimming cost V 2 bases and J 1 base; bases outside gene matches: 8. CDR3 loop: CASSQSLSGESYEQYF. In DNA, the CDR3 is TGTGCCAGCAGCCAAAGCTTGAGCGGGGAATCCTACGAGCAGTACTTC.

The CDR3 sequence: CASSLAGLVPYEQYF. For the CDR3, the DNA is TGTGCCAGCAGCTTGGCAGGCCTCGTCCCCTACGAGCAGTACTTC. The chain joins TRBV5-4 to TRBJ2-7; D remains unclear. This CDR3 comprises 15 residues. Trimming pared 0 bases from V and 2 bases from J, leaving 12 bases between. CDR1 SGHNT and CDR2 YYREEE come from the germline V gene (reference sequence).

This clone appeared a single time. This chain uses TRBV18 with TRBJ1-4, with 8 bases fitting TRBD1. CDR3 size: 16 residues. CDR1 is KGHSH and CDR2 is LQKENI in the germline V gene. V lost 3 bases and J lost 8; bases outside the gene matches: 11. CDR3 protein: CASSPPRQGYLEKLFF. CDR3 DNA sequence: TGTGCCAGCTCACCCCCCCGACAGGGGTATTTGGAAAAACTGTTTTTT.

The chain links TRBV5-1 to TRBJ1-1; D ambiguous. Trimming took 0 bases from V and 4 from J, leaving 10 bases between them. Germline V gene data show CDR1 as SGHRS and CDR2 as YFSETQ. The CDR3 contains 14 residues. CDR3 sequence reads: CASSLAGASTEAFF. The CDR3 nucleotides read TGCGCCAGCAGCTTGGCCGGAGCATCCACTGAAGCTTTCTTT. The full variable domain, rest sourced from reference TRBV5-1 and TRBJ1-1, is KAGVTQTPRYLIKTRGQQVTLSCSPISGHRSVSWYQQTPGQGLQFLFEYFSETQRNKGNFPGRFSGRQFSNSRSEMNVSTLELGDSALYLCASSLAGASTEAFFGQGTRLTVV.

This chain uses TRBV13 with TRBJ2-7; D is perhaps TRBD1 (6 bases). CDR3 length equals 12 residues. Trimming cost V 4 bases and J 7 bases, with 11 bases left between them. Germline V gives CDR1 PRHDT, CDR2 FYEKMQ (reference sequence). DNA for the CDR3: TGTGCCAGCAGCTGGACAGACCGGGAGCAGTACTTC. Amino acids: CASSWTDREQYF.

The rearrangement joins TRBV27 to TRBJ2-2; weak D call: TRBD1 (6 bases). Deletions cut 3 bases from V and 4 bases from J, with 9 bases between. Per the germline V gene, CDR1 is MNHEY and CDR2 is SMNVEV (reference sequence). The CDR3 spans 14 residues. The DNA of the CDR3 is TGTGCCAGCAGTTTGGGGGCGAGCACCGGGGAGCTGTTTTTT. Translation: CASSLGASTGELFF.

The rearrangement uses TRBV2 and TRBJ2-3; 13 bases agree with TRBD2. V shed 5 bases, J shed 7 bases, and the junction held 12 bases outside the gene matches. This CDR3 spans 17 amino acids. Germline V gene data show CDR1 as SNHLY and CDR2 as FYNNEI. CDR3 nucleotides: TGTGCCAGCAGTCCTAGACTAGCGGGGGGTCCGGGGAATACGCAGTATTTT. Translation: CASSPRLAGGPGNTQYF. The variable domain in full, completed from reference TRBV2 and TRBJ2-3, reads EPEVTQTPSHQVTQMGQEVILRCVPISNHLYFYWYRQILGQKVEFLVSFYNNEISEKSEIFDDQFSVERPDGSNFTLKIRSTKLEDSAMYFCASSPRLAGGPGNTQYFGPGTRLTVL.

This clone was seen a single time. This sequence joins TRBV11-2 and TRBJ2-3; possibly TRBD1 for D (6 bases). V was cut by 4 bases and J by 1 base, with 12 bases left in between. Germline V CDR1 and CDR2: SGHAT, FQNNGV. The CDR3 is made up of 15 amino acids. CDR3 sequence reads: CASSYGQRGTDTQYF. CDR3 bases: TGTGCCAGCAGCTACGGACAGAGAGGCACAGATACGCAGTATTTT.

The gene calls are TRBV18 and TRBJ2-2; D might be TRBD2 (5 bases). This CDR3 has 13 amino acids. V lost 3 bases, J lost 3 bases, and 5 bases lay in between. The germline V gene has CDR1 KGHSH and CDR2 LQKENI. The CDR3 loop reads CASSPRDTGELFF. DNA of the CDR3: TGTGCCAGCTCACCGCGGGACACCGGGGAGCTGTTTTTT.

This CDR3 is CASSMTSSGTLSSNQPQHF. CDR3 bases: TGTGCCAGCAGTATGACATCATCCGGGACATTGTCTAGCAATCAGCCCCAGCATTTT. The chain joins TRBV28 to TRBJ1-5, with a weak D call TRBD1 (6 bases). There are 19 residues in the CDR3. With 5 bases removed from V and 0 bases from J, the gap between germline ends came to 23 bases. The germline gives CDR1 MDHEN, CDR2 SYDVKM.

The chain is built from TRBV28 and TRBJ1-1; 10 bases line up with TRBD1. The germline V gene encodes CDR1 MDHEN and CDR2 SYDVKM. Trimming at V came to 7 bases and at J to 0 bases, leaving 11 bases not matched to a gene. This CDR3 has 17 amino acids. The CDR3 reads CASKATGGSAMNTEAFF. The CDR3 coding sequence is TGTGCCAGCAAGGCGACAGGGGGCTCCGCCATGAACACTGAAGCTTTCTTT.

The chain is built from TRBV11-2 and TRBJ2-7; TRBD2 agrees at 7 bases. Germline V gene lookup returns CDR1 SGHAT and CDR2 FQNNGV. Trimming cost V 3 bases and J 1 base; bases outside gene matches: 3. The CDR3 has 14 residues. The CDR3 coding sequence is TGTGCCAGCAGCTTCGGTAGCGGGTCCTACGAGCAGTACTTC. This sequence encodes CASSFGSGSYEQYF.

A few counts support this clone. The chain joins TRBV6-5 to TRBJ1-6; D gene ambiguous. The V end was cut by 6 bases, the J end by 7 bases, with 13 bases between. The CDR3 sequence is 14 residues long. In germline, CDR1 is MNHEY, CDR2 SVGAGI. The CDR3 region has the DNA TGTGCCAGCAGGAATCATGGAGGGAATTCACCCCTCCACTTT. Translating it yields CASRNHGGNSPLHF.

The chain uses TRBV7-2 and TRBJ1-3; D is undetermined. The V end lost 1 base, the J end lost 2 bases, and 9 bases lay between the germline ends. The CDR3 is 15 residues long. Germline CDR1 reads SGHTA; CDR2 reads FQGNSA. CDR3 amino acids: CASSLVGTTGNTIYF. The CDR3 DNA sequence: TGTGCCAGCAGCTTAGTTGGCACCACTGGAAACACCATATATTTT.

The chain uses TRBV25-1 and TRBJ1-4, with 7 bases matching TRBD1. Germline lookup yields CDR1 MGHDK and CDR2 SYGVNS. V gave up 6 bases and J gave up 4 bases; unmatched junction bases: 14. CDR3 length: 17 amino acids. In DNA, the CDR3 is TGTGCCAGCAGCGAGGGGCCCCGGACAGGATTTAATGAAAAACTGTTTTTT. This sequence encodes CASSEGPRTGFNEKLFF. Complete variable domain (other parts from reference TRBV25-1 and TRBJ1-4): EADIYQTPRYLVIGTGKKITLECSQTMGHDKMYWYQQDPGMELHLIHYSYGVNSTEKGDLSSESTVSRIRTEHFPLTLESARPSHTSQYLCASSEGPRTGFNEKLFFGSGTQLSVL.

This rearrangement joins TRBV28 to TRBJ2-1; 8 bases map to TRBD1. Trimming at V came to 5 bases and at J to 8 bases, leaving 11 bases not matched to a gene. Germline CDR1 reads MDHEN; CDR2 reads SYDVKM. The CDR3 is 15 residues long. The CDR3: CASSLNAPRGHEQFF. CDR3 sequence (DNA): TGTGCCAGCAGTCTTAACGCTCCCAGGGGGCATGAGCAGTTCTTC. Together with reference TRBV28 and TRBJ2-1, the CDR3 gives the full variable domain: DVKVTQSSRYLVKRTGEKVFLECVQDMDHENMFWYRQDPGLGLRLIYFSYDVKMKEKGDIPEGYSVSREKKERFSLILESASTNQTSMYLCASSLNAPRGHEQFFGPGTRLTVL.

Of note for this clone: Other DNA sequences of this sample code for an identical CDR3. This chain connects TRBV21-1 to TRBJ1-1. TRBV21-1 is listed as a pseudogene. This CDR3 contains 13 residues. CDR3 sequence reads: CASSKEGDTEAFF. CDR3 nucleotides: TGTGCCAGCAGCAAAGAGGGAGACACTGAAGCTTTCTTT.

The chain uses TRBV9 and TRBJ2-6; 9 nucleotides align to TRBD1. CDR1 is SGDLS, CDR2 YYNGEE, per germline. J lost 0 bases, V lost 3 bases, and 7 bases had no gene match. This CDR3 spans 18 amino acids. As DNA, the CDR3 is TGTGCCAGCAGCGGGGACAGGGAAGGGCCCTCTGGGGCCAACGTCCTGACTTTC. This encodes CASSGDREGPSGANVLTF.

The DNA of the CDR3 is TGTGCCACCAGCAGACTTCAGGGGGCGGTGGGTTACGAGCAGTACTTC. This translates into CATSRLQGAVGYEQYF. The gene calls are TRBV15 and TRBJ2-7; TRBD1 agrees at 8 bases. V dropped 2 bases and J dropped 4; count of bases not matched to a gene: 10. The CDR3 is made up of 16 amino acids. CDR1 LNHNV and CDR2 YYDKDF come from the germline V gene (reference sequence).

The chain combines TRBV4-1 with TRBJ1-2; D is uncertain. Germline V gene data show CDR1 as MGHRA and CDR2 as YSYEKL. V lost 4 bases and J lost 3, with 15 bases in between. The CDR3 spans 15 residues. CDR3 amino acids: CASSPSRRNYYGYTF. The DNA for the CDR3 is TGCGCCAGCAGCCCTAGTAGGCGGAACTACTATGGCTACACCTTC.

The genes are TRBV28 and TRBJ1-5, with 7 positions matching TRBD1. V was clipped by 6 bases and J by 0 bases; unmatched bases: 2. CDR3 length equals 14 residues. Per germline, CDR1 MDHEN and CDR2 SYDVKM. The CDR3 here is CASRDRNSNQPQHF. The CDR3 nucleotides read TGTGCCAGCAGGGACAGGAATAGCAATCAGCCCCAGCATTTT.

Here the CDR3 reads CASSYTRTGGPYEQYF. CDR3 DNA: TGTGCCAGCAGTTACACCCGTACGGGAGGGCCCTACGAGCAGTACTTC. The J gene is TRBJ2-7, the V gene TRBV6-5; 8 bases agree with TRBD2. Germline CDR1 MNHEY, CDR2 SVGAGI. This CDR3 is built from 16 residues. Trimming at V came to 2 bases and at J to 2 bases, leaving 8 bases not matched to a gene.

This chain uses TRBV19 with TRBJ1-2; no firm D call. Looked up from germline, CDR1 is LNHDA and CDR2 is SQIVND (reference sequence). V lost 7 bases, J lost 6 bases, and 15 bases lay in between. This CDR3 contains 13 residues. In DNA, the CDR3 is TGTGCCAGTACACCGCGGGGAATCGATGGCTACACCTTC. Translation: CASTPRGIDGYTF.

The chain joins TRBV6-2 or TRBV6-3 to TRBJ2-7; 9 positions match TRBD1. Germline V CDR1 and CDR2: MNHEY, SVGEGT. Trimming cost V 5 bases and J 5 bases; bases outside gene matches: 4. CDR3 size: 13 residues. The CDR3 region is CASSNRGPNEQYF. The CDR3 nucleotides are TGTGCCAGCAGTAACAGGGGGCCCAACGAGCAGTACTTC.

The genes are TRBV3-1 (or the pseudogene TRBV3-2) and TRBJ1-3; D may be TRBD1 (5 bases). V was pared by 1 base and J by 0 bases, with 10 bases between. There are 16 residues in the CDR3. Germline V gene lookup returns CDR1 LGHDT and CDR2 YNNKEL (reference sequence). The CDR3 region is CASSQASGSSGNTIYF. CDR3 nucleotide sequence: TGTGCCAGCAGCCAAGCCTCAGGGTCCTCTGGAAACACCATATATTTT.

The chain carries TRBV11-2 and TRBJ1-3; D gene uncertain. Per the germline V gene, CDR1 is SGHAT and CDR2 is FQNNGV. V was clipped by 0 bases and J by 1 base, with 7 bases between them. CDR3 length: 15 amino acids. The CDR3 protein is CASSLEGGSGNTIYF. DNA of the CDR3: TGTGCCAGCAGCTTAGAAGGAGGGTCTGGAAACACCATATATTTT. Based on the CDR3 plus reference TRBV11-2 and TRBJ1-3, the full variable domain is EAGVAQSPRYKIIEKRQSVAFWCNPISGHATLYWYQQILGQGPKLLIQFQNNGVVDDSQLPKDRFSAERLKGVDSTLKIQPAKLEDSAVYLCASSLEGGSGNTIYFGEGSWLTVV.

The genes are TRBV5-1 and TRBJ2-1; D gene uncertain. Germline V gene data show CDR1 as SGHRS and CDR2 as YFSETQ. V was shortened by 5 bases and J by 4 bases, with 16 bases between the two germline ends. The CDR3 is 15 amino acids. In nucleotides, the CDR3 is TGCGCCAGCAGGTTAATGGCAGGAAAATACAATGAGCAGTTCTTC. It is translated as CASRLMAGKYNEQFF.

The chain has TRBV7-8 and TRBJ2-5, with TRBD1 as a possible D gene (6 bases). CDR1 and CDR2 (germline): SGHVS, FQNEAQ. Between the trimmed V and J ends, which lost 5 bases and 5 bases, there was a span of 15 bases. CDR3 length: 14 amino acids. This CDR3 reads CASSREQGKETQYF. The CDR3 DNA reads as TGTGCCAGCAGCCGAGAACAGGGAAAGGAGACCCAGTACTTC.